The following is a TCR beta chain sequence with its context. The CDR3 is made up of 13 amino acids. Trimming pared 1 base from V and 9 bases from J, leaving 11 bases between. Germline V gene sequence: CDR1 SGHVS, CDR2 FNYEAQ. PCR employed 60 Vbeta and 13 Jbeta primers. Method: immunoSEQ multiplex PCR; TCRdb's copy keeps in-frame clones and lacks some. Seen here are over 75,000 clones, roughly 66% observed once, and the top ten hold about 2.1%. The data were obtained in a study of cytomegalovirus exposure and HLA in healthy donors. The gene calls are TRBV7-6 and TRBJ2-3, with a possible D match to TRBD2 (6 bases). The clonotype was recovered from a man younger than 45 in good health and CMV-seronegative. The source material was PBMCs. CDR3 residues: CASSLGGESTQYF. The CDR3 DNA reads TGTGCCAGCAGCTTAGGGGGGGAGAGCACGCAGTATTTT.